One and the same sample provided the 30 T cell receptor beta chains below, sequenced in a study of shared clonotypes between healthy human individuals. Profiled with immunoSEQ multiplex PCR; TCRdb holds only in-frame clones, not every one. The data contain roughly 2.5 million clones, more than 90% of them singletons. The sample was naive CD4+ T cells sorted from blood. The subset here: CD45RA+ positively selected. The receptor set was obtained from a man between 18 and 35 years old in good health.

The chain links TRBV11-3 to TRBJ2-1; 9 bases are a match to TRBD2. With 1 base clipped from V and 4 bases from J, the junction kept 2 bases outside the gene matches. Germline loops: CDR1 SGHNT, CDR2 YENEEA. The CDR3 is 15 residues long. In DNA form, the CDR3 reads TGTGCCAGCAGCTTAGTCGCGGGAGGGTACAATGAGCAGTTCTTC. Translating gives CASSLVAGGYNEQFF.

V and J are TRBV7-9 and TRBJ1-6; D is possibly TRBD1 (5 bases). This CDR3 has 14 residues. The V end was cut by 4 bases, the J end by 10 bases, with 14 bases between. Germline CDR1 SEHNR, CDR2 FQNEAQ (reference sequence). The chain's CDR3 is CASSSQGSGSPLHF. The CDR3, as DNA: TGTGCCAGCAGCTCCCAGGGCTCTGGATCACCCCTCCACTTT. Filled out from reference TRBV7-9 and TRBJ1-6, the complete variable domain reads DTGVSQNPRHKITKRGQNVTFRCDPISEHNRLYWYRQTLGQGPEFLTYFQNEAQLEKSRLLSDRFSAERPKGSFSTLEIQRTEQGDSAMYLCASSSQGSGSPLHFGNGTRLTVT.

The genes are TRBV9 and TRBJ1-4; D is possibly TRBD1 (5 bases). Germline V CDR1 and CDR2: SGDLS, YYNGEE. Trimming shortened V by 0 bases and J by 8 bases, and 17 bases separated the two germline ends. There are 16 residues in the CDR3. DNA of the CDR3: TGTGCCAGCAGCGTAGGCCTCGGGACCGGGGGGGAAAAACTGTTTTTT. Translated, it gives CASSVGLGTGGEKLFF.

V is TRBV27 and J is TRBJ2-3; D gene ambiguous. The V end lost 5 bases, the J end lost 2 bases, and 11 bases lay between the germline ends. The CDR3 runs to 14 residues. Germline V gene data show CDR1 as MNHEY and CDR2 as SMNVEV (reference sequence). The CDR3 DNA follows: TGTGCCAGCAGTCAGCGAACCGTCACAGATACGCAGTATTTT. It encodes CASSQRTVTDTQYF.

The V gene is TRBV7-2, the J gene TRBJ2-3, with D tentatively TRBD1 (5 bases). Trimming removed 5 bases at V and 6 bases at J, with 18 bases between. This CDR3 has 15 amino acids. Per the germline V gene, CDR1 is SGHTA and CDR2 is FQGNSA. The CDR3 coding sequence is TGTGCCAGCAGCACCCTCTGGGGCCCTTGGGATACGCAGTATTTT. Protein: CASSTLWGPWDTQYF.

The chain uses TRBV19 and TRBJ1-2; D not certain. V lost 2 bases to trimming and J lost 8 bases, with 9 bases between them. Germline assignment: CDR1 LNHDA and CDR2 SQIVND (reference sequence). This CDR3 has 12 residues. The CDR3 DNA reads TGTGCCAGTAGTATATCACTCACCGGCTACACCTTC. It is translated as CASSISLTGYTF.

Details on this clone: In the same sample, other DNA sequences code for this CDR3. The CDR3 loop is CASSPGQGSYNEQFF. Written as DNA, the CDR3 is TGTGCCAGCTCACCAGGGCAGGGCTCCTACAATGAGCAGTTCTTC. This chain connects TRBV18 to TRBJ2-1, with D possibly matching TRBD1 (5 bases). Germline V gene data show CDR1 as KGHSH and CDR2 as LQKENI. Trimming took off 2 bases at V and 0 bases at J, with 8 bases between the two ends. The CDR3 runs to 15 residues.

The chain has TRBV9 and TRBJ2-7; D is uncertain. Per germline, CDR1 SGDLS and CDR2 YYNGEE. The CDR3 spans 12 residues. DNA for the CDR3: TGTGCTAGTGCAGGTCCGCGTTACGAGCAGTACTTC. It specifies CASAGPRYEQYF.

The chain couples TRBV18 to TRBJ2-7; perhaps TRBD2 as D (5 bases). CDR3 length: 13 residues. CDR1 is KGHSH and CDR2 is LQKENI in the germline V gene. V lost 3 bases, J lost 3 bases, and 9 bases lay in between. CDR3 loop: CASSPGKHYEQYF. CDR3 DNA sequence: TGTGCCAGCTCACCCGGGAAACACTACGAGCAGTACTTC.

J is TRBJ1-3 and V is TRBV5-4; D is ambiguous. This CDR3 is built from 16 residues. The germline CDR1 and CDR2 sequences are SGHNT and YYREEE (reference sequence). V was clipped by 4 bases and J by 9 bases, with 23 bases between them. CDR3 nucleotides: TGTGCCAGCAGCCTCCACCAATCCACAGTGTCGGGCACCATATATTTT. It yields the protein CASSLHQSTVSGTIYF.

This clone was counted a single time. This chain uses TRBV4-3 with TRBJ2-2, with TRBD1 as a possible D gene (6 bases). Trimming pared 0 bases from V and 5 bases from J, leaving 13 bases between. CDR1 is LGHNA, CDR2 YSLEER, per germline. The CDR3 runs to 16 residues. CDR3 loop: CASSQETGLGTGELFF. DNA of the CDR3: TGCGCCAGCAGCCAAGAGACAGGCTTGGGGACCGGGGAGCTGTTTTTT.

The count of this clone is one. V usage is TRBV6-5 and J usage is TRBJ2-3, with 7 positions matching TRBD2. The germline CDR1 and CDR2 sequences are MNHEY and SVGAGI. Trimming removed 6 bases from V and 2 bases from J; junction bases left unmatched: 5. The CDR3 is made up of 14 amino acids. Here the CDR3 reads CASRRGTITDTQYF. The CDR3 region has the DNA TGTGCCAGCAGGCGGGGGACGATCACAGATACGCAGTATTTT.

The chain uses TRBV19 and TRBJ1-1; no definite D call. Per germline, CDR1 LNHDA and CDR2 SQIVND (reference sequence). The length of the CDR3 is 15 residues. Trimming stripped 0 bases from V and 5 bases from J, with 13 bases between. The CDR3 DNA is TGTGCCAGTAGTATAGATCGGAGCGGGCAAACTGAAGCTTTCTTT. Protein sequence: CASSIDRSGQTEAFF.

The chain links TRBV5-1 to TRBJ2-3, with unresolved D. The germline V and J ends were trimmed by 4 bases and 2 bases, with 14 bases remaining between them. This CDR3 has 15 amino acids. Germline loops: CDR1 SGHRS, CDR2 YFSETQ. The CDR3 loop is CASSLIRVDTDTQYF. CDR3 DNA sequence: TGCGCCAGCAGCCTGATTCGGGTAGACACAGATACGCAGTATTTT.

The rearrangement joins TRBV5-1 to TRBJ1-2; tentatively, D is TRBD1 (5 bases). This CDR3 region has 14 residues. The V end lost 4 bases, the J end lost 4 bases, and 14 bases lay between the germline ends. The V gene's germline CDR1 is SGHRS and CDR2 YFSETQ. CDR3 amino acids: CASSPSRGFYGYTF. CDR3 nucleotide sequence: TGCGCCAGCAGCCCCTCTCGGGGGTTCTATGGCTACACCTTC.

Written as DNA, the CDR3 is TGTGCCAGCAGTACAGGGGGTACGCAGTATTTT. Translated: CASSTGGTQYF. The chain recombines TRBV2 with TRBJ2-3; 8 bases agree with TRBD1. V was clipped by 5 bases and J by 8 bases; unmatched bases: 0. CDR1 is SNHLY, CDR2 FYNNEI, per germline. The CDR3 length is 11 residues.

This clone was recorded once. Here the CDR3 reads CASSPGTDLSNYGYTF. The CDR3 DNA is TGTGCCAGCTCACCCGGGACAGACCTCTCTAACTATGGCTACACCTTC. The chain has TRBV18 and TRBJ1-2, with 7 nucleotides matching TRBD1. V trimming: 3 bases; J trimming: 0 bases; junction bases outside the gene matches: 7. The CDR3 is 16 amino acids. Germline V gene data show CDR1 as KGHSH and CDR2 as LQKENI.

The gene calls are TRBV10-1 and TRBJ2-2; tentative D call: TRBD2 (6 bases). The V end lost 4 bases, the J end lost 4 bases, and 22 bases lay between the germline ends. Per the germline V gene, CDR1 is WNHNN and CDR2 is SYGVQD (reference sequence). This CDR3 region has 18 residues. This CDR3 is CASSAVPGALPSTGELFF. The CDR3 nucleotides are TGCGCCAGCAGTGCCGTACCGGGAGCCCTCCCTAGCACCGGGGAGCTGTTTTTT.

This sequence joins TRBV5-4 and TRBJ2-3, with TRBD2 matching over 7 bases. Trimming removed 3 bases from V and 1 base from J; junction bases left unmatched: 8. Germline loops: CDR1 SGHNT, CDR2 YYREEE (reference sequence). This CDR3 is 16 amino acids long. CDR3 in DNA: TGTGCCAGCAGCTCCACGGGGGGTGGACGCACAGATACGCAGTATTTT. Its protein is CASSSTGGGRTDTQYF.

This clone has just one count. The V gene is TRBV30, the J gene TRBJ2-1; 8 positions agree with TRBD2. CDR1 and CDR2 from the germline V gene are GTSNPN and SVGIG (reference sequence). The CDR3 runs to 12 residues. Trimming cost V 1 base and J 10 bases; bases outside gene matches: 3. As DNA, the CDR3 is TGTGCCTGGAGTGATTTAGCGGGAGAGCAGTTCTTC. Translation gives CAWSDLAGEQFF.

The CDR3 sequence is CASSSPTTLNTGELFF. DNA of the CDR3: TGTGCCAGCAGCTCCCCTACTACCCTGAACACCGGGGAGCTGTTTTTT. The V call is TRBV7-2, the J call TRBJ2-2; no definite D call. Germline-derived CDR1 and CDR2 are SGHTA and FQGNSA. The CDR3 covers 16 residues. V was cut by 4 bases and J by 1 base, with 13 bases left in between. Filled out from reference TRBV7-2 and TRBJ2-2, the complete variable domain reads GAGVSQSPSNKVTEKGKDVELRCDPISGHTALYWYRQSLGQGLEFLIYFQGNSAPDKSGLPSDRFSAERTGGSVSTLTIQRTQQEDSAVYLCASSSPTTLNTGELFFGEGSRLTVL.

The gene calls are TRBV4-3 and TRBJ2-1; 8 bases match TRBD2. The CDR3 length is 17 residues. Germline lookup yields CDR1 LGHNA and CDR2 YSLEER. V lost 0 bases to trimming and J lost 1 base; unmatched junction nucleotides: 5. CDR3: CASSQDRSGASYNEQFF. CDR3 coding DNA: TGCGCCAGCAGCCAAGATCGTAGCGGGGCTTCCTACAATGAGCAGTTCTTC.

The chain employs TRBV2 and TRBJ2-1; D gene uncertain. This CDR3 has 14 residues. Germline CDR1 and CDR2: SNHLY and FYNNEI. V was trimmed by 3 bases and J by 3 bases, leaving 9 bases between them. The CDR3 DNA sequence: TGTGCCAGCAGTGATTTAGACTTCTACAATGAGCAGTTCTTC. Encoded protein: CASSDLDFYNEQFF.

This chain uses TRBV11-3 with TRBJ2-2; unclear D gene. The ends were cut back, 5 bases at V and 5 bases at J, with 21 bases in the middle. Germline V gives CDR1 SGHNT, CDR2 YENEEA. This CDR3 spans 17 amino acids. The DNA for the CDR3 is TGTGCCAGCAGCCTCAGATCGGTGGAGACCTGGACCGGGGAGCTGTTTTTT. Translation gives CASSLRSVETWTGELFF.

CDR3 bases: TGTGCCAGCAGCTTAGATCGGGAGAACCACGGATCCTACGAGCAGTACTTC. It yields the protein CASSLDRENHGSYEQYF. V and J are TRBV13 and TRBJ2-7, with a possible D match to TRBD2 (6 bases). The ends were cut back, 1 base at V and 1 base at J, with 17 bases in the middle. CDR3 length: 17 amino acids. Per the germline V gene, CDR1 is PRHDT and CDR2 is FYEKMQ (reference sequence). Variable domain in full (rest from reference TRBV13 and TRBJ2-7): AAGVIQSPRHLIKEKRETATLKCYPIPRHDTVYWYQQGPGQDPQFLISFYEKMQSDKGSIPDRFSAQQFSDYHSELNMSSLELGDSALYFCASSLDRENHGSYEQYFGPGTRLTVT.

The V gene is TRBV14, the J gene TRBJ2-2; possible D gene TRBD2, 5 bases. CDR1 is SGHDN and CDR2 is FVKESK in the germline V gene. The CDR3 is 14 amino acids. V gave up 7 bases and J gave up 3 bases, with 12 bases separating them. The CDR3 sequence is CASTPRRYTGELFF. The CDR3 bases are TGTGCCAGCACCCCAAGGAGGTACACCGGGGAGCTGTTTTTT.

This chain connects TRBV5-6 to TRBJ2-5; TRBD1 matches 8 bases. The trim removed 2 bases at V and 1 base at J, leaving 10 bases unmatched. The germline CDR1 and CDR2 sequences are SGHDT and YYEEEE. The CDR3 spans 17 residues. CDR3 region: CASSFRGTGVFQETQYF. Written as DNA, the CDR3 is TGTGCCAGCAGCTTTAGGGGGACAGGCGTTTTCCAAGAGACCCAGTACTTC.

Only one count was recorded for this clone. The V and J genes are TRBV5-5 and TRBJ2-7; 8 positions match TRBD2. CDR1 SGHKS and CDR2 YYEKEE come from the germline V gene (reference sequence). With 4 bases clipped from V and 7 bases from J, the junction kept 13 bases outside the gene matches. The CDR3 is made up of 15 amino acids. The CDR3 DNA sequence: TGTGCCAGCAGCCCCAGGTCGCGGGAGGCCGGAGAGCAGTACTTC. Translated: CASSPRSREAGEQYF.

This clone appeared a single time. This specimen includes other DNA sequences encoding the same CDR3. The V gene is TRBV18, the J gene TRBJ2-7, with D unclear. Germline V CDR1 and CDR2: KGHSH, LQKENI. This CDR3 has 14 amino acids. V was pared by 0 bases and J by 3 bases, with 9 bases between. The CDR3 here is CASSPPSSSYEQYF. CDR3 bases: TGTGCCAGCTCACCACCAAGTAGCAGCTACGAGCAGTACTTC. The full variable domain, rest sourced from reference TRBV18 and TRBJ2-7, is NAGVMQNPRHLVRRRGQEARLRCSPMKGHSHVYWYRQLPEEGLKFMVYLQKENIIDESGMPKERFSAEFPKEGPSILRIQQVVRGDSAAYFCASSPPSSSYEQYFGPGTRLTVT.

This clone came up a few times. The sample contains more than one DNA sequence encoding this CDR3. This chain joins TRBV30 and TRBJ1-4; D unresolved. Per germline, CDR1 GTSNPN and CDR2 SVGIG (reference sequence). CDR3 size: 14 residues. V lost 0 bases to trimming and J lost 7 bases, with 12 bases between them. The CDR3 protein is CAWSVGPGGEKLFF. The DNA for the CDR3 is TGTGCCTGGAGTGTAGGTCCAGGCGGTGAAAAACTGTTTTTT. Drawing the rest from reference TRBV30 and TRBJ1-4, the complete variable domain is SQTIHQWPATLVQPVGSPLSLECTVEGTSNPNLYWYRQAAGRGLQLLFYSVGIGQISSEVPQNLSASRPQDRQFILSSKKLLLSDSGFYLCAWSVGPGGEKLFFGSGTQLSVL.